What follows is one T cell receptor (beta chain) and its context. The antigen is undetermined. Germline CDR1 reads SQVTM; CDR2 reads ANQGSEA. With 2 bases clipped from V and 5 bases from J, the junction kept 6 bases outside the gene matches. This CDR3 contains 13 residues. TCRdb called the reads again in MiXCR, with one record for every CDR3 protein. Of about 450,000 distinct CDR3 sequences listed, 30% to 40% are singletons. The sample belongs to a study of T cell repertoires in cytomegalovirus infection. Study information: From public TCR beta signatures came an indication of both CMV infection and matching HLA type. Overall study results and limits: Summed frequency of public TCR beta families distinguished CMV carriers with the relevant HLA.

The chain is built from TRBV29-1 and TRBJ2-7, with TRBD1 matching 7 bases. The clonotype was recovered from a human donor in good health (CMV status not recorded). Some clones in this sample may be carry-over from other donors' samples. The material sequenced was PBMCs. The CDR3 loop is CSVEKTGPNEQYF. Written as DNA, the CDR3 is TGCAGCGTTGAAAAGACAGGGCCCAACGAGCAGTACTTC.